This TCR beta chain is from a study of immune evolution from preneoplasia to lung adenocarcinoma. Trimming removed 2 bases from V and 3 bases from J, with 14 bases in between. Germline V gene sequence: CDR1 SGHVS, CDR2 FQNEAQ. This CDR3 is built from 15 residues. Two lung cancer pathologists independently confirmed each histologic diagnosis. Sequenced by immunoSEQ multiplex PCR; TCRdb stores in-frame clones only, minus some. This table holds about 5,600 clones, around 79% found once. The sample consisted of FFPE lung adenocarcinoma in situ tissue. The TCR comes from a person aged 55-85 years with lung adenocarcinoma. The V call is TRBV7-8, the J call TRBJ2-7, with a tentative D call TRBD1 (6 bases). The CDR3 coding sequence is TGTGCCAGCAGCTTATCCGGGATAGGGGGCTACGAGCAGTACTTC. Residues: CASSLSGIGGYEQYF.